Listed below are T cell receptor beta chains from one sample, sequenced in a study of blood T cell repertoires in COVID-19. Sequencing used immunoSEQ multiplex PCR; TCRdb keeps in-frame clones, though not all of them. The profile shows almost 15,000 clones, 85% to 90% of them singletons. Sample: peripheral blood. The origin of the receptors is a woman in her seventies in a cohort sampled during active or convalescent COVID-19. CDR3s leave out the opening cysteine and the closing phenylalanine or tryptophan.

J gene: TRBJ1-2
V gene: TRBV7-2
CDR3 protein: ASSLPPTVNYGYT

J gene: TRBJ2-1
V gene: TRBV5-4
CDR3 protein: ASSPPGRNEQF

J gene: TRBJ1-2
V gene: TRBV6-1
CDR3 protein: ASSERAYYGYT

J gene: TRBJ2-7
V gene: TRBV5-6
CDR3 protein: ASSPGGTGPYEQY

J gene: TRBJ1-5
V gene: TRBV3-1/TRBV3-2
CDR3 protein: ASSPRTGEVQPQH

J gene: TRBJ1-6
V gene: TRBV23-1
CDR3 protein: ASSLPGSSFHSPLH

J gene: TRBJ1-2
V gene: TRBV25-1
CDR3 protein: ASSEYEGTDTNYGYT

J gene: TRBJ1-5
V gene: TRBV28
CDR3 protein: ASTIWGQYSNQPQH

J gene: TRBJ1-2
V gene: TRBV27
CDR3 protein: ASSLFGRGQGALVGYT

J gene: TRBJ1-4
V gene: TRBV25-1
CDR3 protein: ATTGQANEKLF

J gene: TRBJ2-3
V gene: TRBV9
CDR3 protein: ASSVSGGGAGDTQY

J gene: TRBJ2-3
V gene: TRBV6-1
CDR3 protein: ASSEALAETTDTQY

J gene: TRBJ2-2
V gene: TRBV6-6
CDR3 protein: ASSPTGELF

J gene: TRBJ2-1
V gene: TRBV7-2
CDR3 protein: ASSPRRGAGNEQF

J gene: TRBJ2-7
V gene: TRBV5-1
CDR3 protein: ASSLDTSILYEQY

J gene: TRBJ1-2
V gene: TRBV4-1
CDR3 protein: ASSQAGQGARGYT

J gene: TRBJ1-1
V gene: TRBV13
CDR3 protein: ASSSPGQGTNTEAF

J gene: TRBJ2-1
V gene: TRBV7-6
CDR3 protein: ASSLVLAEQF

J gene: TRBJ1-2
V gene: TRBV18
CDR3 protein: ASSPANDRGYGYT

J gene: TRBJ1-2
V gene: TRBV20-1
CDR3 protein: SAIRVTGNT

J gene: TRBJ1-4
V gene: TRBV27
CDR3 protein: ATGGRDEKLF

J gene: TRBJ1-5
V gene: TRBV11-2
CDR3 protein: ASSLGQGANPQH

J gene: TRBJ1-1
V gene: TRBV18
CDR3 protein: ASSPSTGGNTEAF

J gene: TRBJ2-7
V gene: TRBV3-1/TRBV3-2
CDR3 protein: ASSQDRGEGYEQY

J gene: TRBJ2-1
V gene: TRBV4-3
CDR3 protein: ASSQVRGVNEQF

J gene: TRBJ2-3
V gene: TRBV7-2
CDR3 protein: ASSLNSGADTQY

J gene: TRBJ2-5
V gene: TRBV6-2/TRBV6-3
CDR3 protein: ASSYSGGRAETQY

J gene: TRBJ2-5
V gene: TRBV3-1/TRBV3-2
CDR3 protein: ASSRYAPLGETQY

J gene: TRBJ1-2
V gene: TRBV19
CDR3 protein: ASSRTSPGHGYT